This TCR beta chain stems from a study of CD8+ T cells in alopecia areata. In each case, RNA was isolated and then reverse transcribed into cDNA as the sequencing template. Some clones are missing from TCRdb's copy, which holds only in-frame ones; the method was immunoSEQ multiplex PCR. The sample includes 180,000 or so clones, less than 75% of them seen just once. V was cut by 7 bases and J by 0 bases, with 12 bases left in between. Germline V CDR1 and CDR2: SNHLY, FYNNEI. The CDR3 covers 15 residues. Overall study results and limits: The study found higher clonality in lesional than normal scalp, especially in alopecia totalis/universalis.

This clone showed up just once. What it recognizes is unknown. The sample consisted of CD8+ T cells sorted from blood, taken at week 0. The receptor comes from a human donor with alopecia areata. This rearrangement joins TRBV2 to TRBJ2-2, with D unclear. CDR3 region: CASTYRVSNTGELFF. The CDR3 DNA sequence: TGTGCCAGCACCTATAGGGTCTCGAACACCGGGGAGCTGTTTTTT. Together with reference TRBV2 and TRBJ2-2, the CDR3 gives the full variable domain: EPEVTQTPSHQVTQMGQEVILRCVPISNHLYFYWYRQILGQKVEFLVSFYNNEISEKSEIFDDQFSVERPDGSNFTLKIRSTKLEDSAMYFCASTYRVSNTGELFFGEGSRLTVL.